These T cell receptor beta chains were read from a single sample in a study of T cell responses to AZD1222 COVID-19 vaccine. TCRdb keeps only in-frame clones here, not all; method: immunoSEQ multiplex PCR. The repertoire holds approximately 210,000 clones, with around 94% as singletons. The starting material was peripheral blood, obtained 28 days after the second dose of the MenACWY control vaccine. These receptors were taken from an adult who received the MenACWY meningococcal vaccine as a control. Each CDR3 is given with its conserved first and last residue. The order of the fields is clone size, D gene, V gene, J gene, CDR3 DNA, CDR3 protein. A D gene is named only where the DNA matches it firmly. Where a row states a size, it is once, few, many or the class of an expanded clone; other rows omit it.

NA,TRBD1,TRBV18,TRBJ1-3,TGTGCCAGCTCACAAGGACAGGACAACTCTGGAAACACCATATATTTT,CASSQGQDNSGNTIYF
NA,NA,TRBV28,TRBJ1-1,TGTGCCAGCAGGTTCATGAACACTGAAGCTTTCTTT,CASRFMNTEAFF
NA,NA,TRBV19,TRBJ2-2,TGTGCCAGTAGTCCTACCGGGGCCGGGGAGCTGTTTTTT,CASSPTGAGELFF
once,NA,TRBV9,TRBJ2-1,TGTGCCAGCAGCGCCGGGATGGGTAATGAGCAGTTCTTC,CASSAGMGNEQFF
once,NA,TRBV19,TRBJ2-3,TGTGCCAGTAGTACGAAGACAGCCGCTAGCACAGATACGCAGTATTTT,CASSTKTAASTDTQYF
NA,TRBD1,TRBV14,TRBJ1-1,TGTGCCAGCAGCCAAAGGGGTCGGACAGGGAACACTGAAGCTTTCTTT,CASSQRGRTGNTEAFF
NA,NA,TRBV4-3,TRBJ2-1,TGCGCCAGCGGGGTAACTAGGGGATCAGCGGAGGAGCAGTTCTTC,CASGVTRGSAEEQFF
NA,NA,TRBV5-4,TRBJ1-2,TGTGCCAGCAGCTTGTCCAGGGGAGGGTATGGCTACACCTTC,CASSLSRGGYGYTF
NA,TRBD2,TRBV11-2,TRBJ2-1,TGTGCCAGCAGCCAAGCGGGAGGGCCGTCCAATGAGCAGTTCTTC,CASSQAGGPSNEQFF
NA,NA,TRBV2,TRBJ2-5,TGTGCCAGCAGTACCCAGGGGTCGGAGACCCAGTACTTC,CASSTQGSETQYF
NA,TRBD1,TRBV7-8,TRBJ1-1,TGTGCCAGCAGCTTAGCGCCCCTCCTTTCCGGCCAGGGGGGCACTGAAGCTTTCTTT,CASSLAPLLSGQGGTEAFF
NA,NA,TRBV7-9,TRBJ1-4,TGTGCCAGCAGCTTAGCCCGGACCTACAGGGAAACTAATGAAAAACTGTTTTTT,CASSLARTYRETNEKLFF
NA,NA,TRBV6-5,TRBJ2-7,TGTGCCAGCAGAGACAGTTACGAGCAGTACTTC,CASRDSYEQYF
NA,NA,TRBV6-5,TRBJ2-1,TGTGCCAGCAAGGAGATTGGGGGTGAGCAGTTCTTC,CASKEIGGEQFF
once,NA,TRBV2,TRBJ2-7,TGTGCCAGCACGGGGGCAGGGGATTTGAACGAGCAGTACTTC,CASTGAGDLNEQYF
NA,TRBD2,TRBV6-1,TRBJ2-2,TGTGCCAGCAGTGGGCTAGCGGGAGTGAACACCGGGGAGCTGTTTTTT,CASSGLAGVNTGELFF
NA,TRBD1,TRBV9,TRBJ2-1,TGTGCCAGCAGCCCAGCACCGGGACAGGCGTCCTACAATGAGCAGTTCTTC,CASSPAPGQASYNEQFF
NA,NA,TRBV5-6,TRBJ2-7,TGTGCCAGCAGCTTGGATGGCAGCTACGAGCAGTACTTC,CASSLDGSYEQYF
NA,NA,TRBV6-1,TRBJ2-7,TGTGCCAGCGGTGACAGAGTACCCTACGAGCAGTACTTC,CASGDRVPYEQYF
NA,NA,TRBV28,TRBJ2-7,TGTGCCAGCAGCTGGTCCTCGCGACGGGCCTACGAGCAGTACTTC,CASSWSSRRAYEQYF
once,NA,TRBV6-5,TRBJ2-1,TGTGCCAGCAGTTACTCGCAATTGGGCTACAATGAGCAGTTCTTC,CASSYSQLGYNEQFF
NA,NA,TRBV4-2,TRBJ1-2,TGTGCCAGCAGCCAAGCCCTCGGCTACACCTTC,CASSQALGYTF
once,NA,TRBV25-1,TRBJ2-7,TGTGCCAGCAGTCCAGCCGGGACCTTATACGAGCAGTACTTC,CASSPAGTLYEQYF
NA,NA,TRBV5-4,TRBJ2-4,TGTGCCAGCAGCTCAACAGCCAAAAACATTCAGTACTTC,CASSSTAKNIQYF
NA,TRBD1,TRBV23-1,TRBJ2-7,TGCGCCAGCAGTCATGAAGTCCCGGGACAGGGAAGGAACTCCTACGAGCAGTACTTC,CASSHEVPGQGRNSYEQYF
NA,NA,TRBV30,TRBJ2-7,TGTGCCTGGAGTGTCACAGGGATATCTCCCTACGAGCAGTACTTC,CAWSVTGISPYEQYF
NA,NA,TRBV24-1,TRBJ1-1,TGTGCCACCAGTGATAGTGGATTTGAAGCTTTCTTT,CATSDSGFEAFF
NA,NA,TRBV7-6,TRBJ2-2,TGTGCCAGCAGCTTAGAAGGGGTCGGCACCGGGGAGCTGTTTTTT,CASSLEGVGTGELFF
few,NA,TRBV5-4,TRBJ2-3,TGTGCCAGCAGCTTGAGAGGGGCGGGGTCAGGCTATTTTGATACGCAGTATTTT,CASSLRGAGSGYFDTQYF
NA,NA,TRBV27,TRBJ1-5,TGTGCCAGCAGTCTCTCGGGGGGATACCAGCCCCAGCATTTT,CASSLSGGYQPQHF
NA,NA,TRBV7-9,TRBJ1-1,TGTGCCAGCAGCTTAGTGACAGGCTTGAACACTGAAGCTTTCTTT,CASSLVTGLNTEAFF
NA,NA,TRBV5-6,TRBJ2-3,TGTGCCAGCAGTAGAGCCACTGTCGGGGGCAGGTATACGCAGTATTTT,CASSRATVGGRYTQYF
NA,TRBD2,TRBV4-2,TRBJ2-1,TGTGCCAGCAGCCAAGAAGGAGGAGCGGGGGCCCACTCCTACAATGAGCAGTTCTTC,CASSQEGGAGAHSYNEQFF
NA,TRBD2,TRBV5-4,TRBJ2-7,TGTGCCAGCACCCCGACCGCCGGCGGGGGCTACGAGCAGTACTTC,CASTPTAGGGYEQYF
once,TRBD2,TRBV12-5,TRBJ2-3,TGTGCTAGTGGGCCTGGACTAGCGGCTAGCACAGATACGCAGTATTTT,CASGPGLAASTDTQYF
NA,NA,TRBV9,TRBJ2-7,TGTGCCAGCAGCCCCCTAGGGAGCTCGGGCTACGAGCAGTACTTC,CASSPLGSSGYEQYF
NA,TRBD2,TRBV2,TRBJ2-5,TGTGCCAGCGCCGACCGGGGGGGAGAGACCCAGTACTTC,CASADRGGETQYF
NA,NA,TRBV27,TRBJ2-5,TGTGCCAGCAGTTTCTATGGGGAGACCCAGTACTTC,CASSFYGETQYF
NA,NA,TRBV6-2/TRBV6-3,TRBJ1-5,TGTGCCAGCAGTTACTCGGGCAGGGAGCCGGTGAATCAGCCCCAGCATTTT,CASSYSGREPVNQPQHF
NA,NA,TRBV28,TRBJ2-7,TGTGCCAGCACCCGTTTGGGACCCAAAACCTACGAGCAGTACTTC,CASTRLGPKTYEQYF
once,NA,TRBV14,TRBJ2-5,TGTGCCAGCAGCCAAGAGGTCAGAGAGACCCAGTACTTC,CASSQEVRETQYF
NA,TRBD1,TRBV28,TRBJ2-7,TGTGCCAGCAGTTCACCATCCGGGACAGGGGCGGCTTCGGTTAGCTACGAGCAGTACTTC,CASSSPSGTGAASVSYEQYF
once,TRBD1,TRBV25-1,TRBJ1-3,TGTGCCACCCAGGGACAGGGGCTTGGAAACACCATATATTTT,CATQGQGLGNTIYF
NA,TRBD2,TRBV3-1/TRBV3-2,TRBJ2-1,TGTGCCAGCAGCGACTCACTAGCGGGGCTATACAATGAGCAGTTCTTC,CASSDSLAGLYNEQFF
once,NA,TRBV19,TRBJ1-2,TGTGCCAGTAGTCCCGCCCTTCAACAGGTTGGCTACACCTTC,CASSPALQQVGYTF
NA,NA,TRBV7-2,TRBJ2-7,TGTGCCAGCAGCGGTGGGTCCTACGAGCAGTACTTC,CASSGGSYEQYF
once,TRBD1,TRBV28,TRBJ1-5,TGTGCCAGCATCCTCCAGGGGGCGGTTGGGCCCCAGCATTTT,CASILQGAVGPQHF
NA,NA,TRBV5-5,TRBJ1-4,TGTGCCAGCAGCCGGACTGAGTTGAGTGGAGAACTGTTTTTT,CASSRTELSGELFF
NA,TRBD1,TRBV28,TRBJ1-4,TGTGCCAGCCTCGACAGGGATAATGAAAAACTGTTTTTT,CASLDRDNEKLFF
once,NA,TRBV9,TRBJ1-3,TGTGCCAGCAGCGTAGGACGGGTGGCAACGATGGGAAACACCATATATTTT,CASSVGRVATMGNTIYF
NA,NA,TRBV28,TRBJ2-3,TGTGCCAGCAGTTTATGGAGGGAGGCCCCAGGGGATACGCAGTATTTT,CASSLWREAPGDTQYF
NA,NA,TRBV7-8,TRBJ2-1,TGTGCCAGCAGTTCCGGGACAACACTCTACAATGAGCAGTTCTTC,CASSSGTTLYNEQFF